A selection of T cell receptor beta chains follows, all from one sample in a study of T cells expressing NK-cell markers. Using the 5' RACE reads, TCRdb records one entry per CDR3 protein without DNA. This table holds about 160,000 distinct CDR3 sequences. The sequencing sample was made of blood T cells: a sorted CD56 or NKG2C T cell subset, CD4+ or CD8+ T cells, or bulk PBMC T cells (not recorded which). These receptors all stem from a woman aged 18 to 75 in good health. Both conserved end residues are part of each CDR3.

>TRBV7-2|13|TRBJ2-1
CASSQGGYGEQFF
>TRBV4-1|17|TRBJ1-5
CASSRGRDRGTRQPQHF
>TRBV28|15|TRBJ2-5
CASSPSGAGEETQYF
>TRBV18|15|TRBJ2-5
CASSPTGANQETQYF
>TRBV7-3|15|TRBJ1-1
CASSSTGQGIAEAFF
>TRBV5-1|15|TRBJ2-1
CASSLGNPLTNEQFF
>TRBV5-1|17|TRBJ2-1
CASSPRLGAGGQGEQFF
>TRBV29-1|17|TRBJ2-5
CSVEEALGGGGKETQYF
>TRBV5-1|14|TRBJ2-3
CASSLRTGGDTQYF
>TRBV28|13|TRBJ2-5
CASSPGNQETQYF
>TRBV5-1|14|TRBJ2-4
CASSGQGTIDIQYF
>TRBV29-1|14|TRBJ2-1
CSVSKTASYNEQFF
>TRBV30|15|TRBJ2-1
CAWGSTGGAYNEQFF
>TRBV6-1|16|TRBJ2-2
CASKPVPGQGSGELFF
>TRBV2|13|TRBJ2-7
CASSEPGPYEQYF
>TRBV7-2|14|TRBJ2-1
CASSLQDRDYEQFF
>TRBV20-1|15|TRBJ2-4
CSAGLAGEGKNIQYF
>TRBV5-5|16|TRBJ1-2
CASSPDGGGTNYGYTF
>TRBV7-9|14|TRBJ1-2
CASSSGQGDYGYTF
>TRBV20-1|18|TRBJ2-1
CSARARDSGTSGYNEQFF
>TRBV12-3/TRBV12-4|14|TRBJ2-5
CASSRDRAGETQYF
>TRBV27|14|TRBJ2-7
CASSFRQGPYEQYF
>TRBV5-1|16|TRBJ2-3
CASSWARGGDTDTQYF
>TRBV20-1|12|TRBJ2-7
CSAQRETYEQYF
>TRBV29-1|14|TRBJ2-3
CSVRRGVRTDTQYF